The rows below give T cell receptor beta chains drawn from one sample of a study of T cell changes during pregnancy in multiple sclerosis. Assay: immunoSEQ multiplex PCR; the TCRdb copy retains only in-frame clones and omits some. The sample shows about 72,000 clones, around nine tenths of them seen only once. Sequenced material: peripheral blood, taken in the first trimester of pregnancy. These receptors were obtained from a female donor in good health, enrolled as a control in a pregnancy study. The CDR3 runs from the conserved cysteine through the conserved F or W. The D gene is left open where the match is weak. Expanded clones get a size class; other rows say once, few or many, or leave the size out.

DNA: TGTGCCAGCAGTTTTCTGGGAGGTGGCTACACCTTC; CDR3: CASSFLGGGYTF; J: TRBJ1-2; V: TRBV27; D: .; size: .
DNA: TGTGCCAGCTCATCCGGGACAGGGTCCTACGAGCAGTACTTC; CDR3: CASSSGTGSYEQYF; J: TRBJ2-7; V: TRBV18; D: TRBD1; size: .
DNA: TGTGCCAGCAGCTTGGAATCTAGCGGGAGGGGAAACAATGAGCAGTTCTTC; CDR3: CASSLESSGRGNNEQFF; J: TRBJ2-1; V: TRBV11-1; D: TRBD2; size: .
DNA: TGTGCCAGCAGTAGGCGGACAGGGGAAGTACAGACCCAGTACTTC; CDR3: CASSRRTGEVQTQYF; J: TRBJ2-5; V: TRBV28; D: TRBD1; size: .
DNA: TGTGCCAGCAGTGAACTAGCGGGCCTCACAGATACGCAGTATTTT; CDR3: CASSELAGLTDTQYF; J: TRBJ2-3; V: TRBV6-4; D: TRBD2; size: few
DNA: TGTGCCAGCAGCTTGGGACAGATTTTAAATTCACCCCTCCACTTT; CDR3: CASSLGQILNSPLHF; J: TRBJ1-6; V: TRBV5-6; D: .; size: .
DNA: TGTGCCAGCACCCAACAGGGGTCAGGTACTGAAGCTTTCTTT; CDR3: CASTQQGSGTEAFF; J: TRBJ1-1; V: TRBV5-8; D: TRBD1; size: once
DNA: TGTGCCAGTAGTGCAGGACAGGCTACTGAAGCTTTCTTT; CDR3: CASSAGQATEAFF; J: TRBJ1-1; V: TRBV19; D: TRBD1; size: .
DNA: TGCAGCGCCCGTGGCGCCGAGGCGGGAGGGGAGAATGAGCAGTTCTTC; CDR3: CSARGAEAGGENEQFF; J: TRBJ2-1; V: TRBV29-1; D: TRBD2; size: .
DNA: TGTGCCAGCAGAGAAGCCGCCTCCTACAATGAGCAGTTCTTC; CDR3: CASREAASYNEQFF; J: TRBJ2-1; V: TRBV6-5; D: .; size: .
DNA: TGTGCCACCAGCAGAGAGGGCTTCAGCACAGATACGCAGTATTTT; CDR3: CATSREGFSTDTQYF; J: TRBJ2-3; V: TRBV15; D: .; size: .
DNA: TGTGCCAGCGCCCCCCGAACAGGCCCGACCCAGTACTTC; CDR3: CASAPRTGPTQYF; J: TRBJ2-5; V: TRBV28; D: .; size: .
DNA: TGCAGTGCCGGGACAGGGGAGCAGTACTTC; CDR3: CSAGTGEQYF; J: TRBJ2-7; V: TRBV20-1; D: TRBD1; size: .
DNA: TGCGCCAGCAGCACTCAGGGTCCCACTGAAGCTTTCTTT; CDR3: CASSTQGPTEAFF; J: TRBJ1-1; V: TRBV5-1; D: .; size: few
DNA: TGTGCCATCAGTGAACGAAGAGAGGGAAGAAGAACAGATACGCAGTATTTT; CDR3: CAISERREGRRTDTQYF; J: TRBJ2-3; V: TRBV10-3; D: .; size: .
DNA: TGTGCCAGCTCACCACCGTCAGTCCCCTGGGAAGCTTTCTTT; CDR3: CASSPPSVPWEAFF; J: TRBJ1-1; V: TRBV18; D: .; size: .
DNA: TGTGCCAGCAGTTTAAGTGGGACAGGCCCGGGGGGCTACACCTTC; CDR3: CASSLSGTGPGGYTF; J: TRBJ1-2; V: TRBV27; D: TRBD1; size: .
DNA: TGTGCCAGCAGTTCTAGCTCTGGAAACACCATATATTTT; CDR3: CASSSSSGNTIYF; J: TRBJ1-3; V: TRBV6-6; D: .; size: .
DNA: TGTGCCAGCACAAGCGGGAGAAGCTACGAGCAGTACTTC; CDR3: CASTSGRSYEQYF; J: TRBJ2-7; V: TRBV6-6; D: TRBD2; size: .
DNA: TGTGCCAGCAGCACACCTAGCGGGAGTCAGTACAATGAGCAGTTCTTC; CDR3: CASSTPSGSQYNEQFF; J: TRBJ2-1; V: TRBV7-2; D: TRBD2; size: .
DNA: TGTGCCAGCAGGGAATTCACAGTCTCTGAAGCTTTCTTT; CDR3: CASREFTVSEAFF; J: TRBJ1-1; V: TRBV2; D: .; size: .
DNA: TGTGCCAGCAGTCCAATACAGGGGAGGGGGGCCAACGTCCTGACTTTC; CDR3: CASSPIQGRGANVLTF; J: TRBJ2-6; V: TRBV27; D: .; size: .
DNA: TGTGCCAGCCATATTTCCAAGACCGGGGGGGGCAATCAGCCCCAGCATTTT; CDR3: CASHISKTGGGNQPQHF; J: TRBJ1-5; V: TRBV2; D: .; size: .
DNA: TGTGCCAGCAGCCCGGGTTTGGCGGAGACTGGGGCCAACGTCCTGACTTTC; CDR3: CASSPGLAETGANVLTF; J: TRBJ2-6; V: TRBV7-9; D: .; size: .
DNA: TGTGCCAGCAGCCCTCTCGGCGGCAGTTTCACAGATACGCAGTATTTT; CDR3: CASSPLGGSFTDTQYF; J: TRBJ2-3; V: TRBV7-8; D: .; size: .
DNA: TGTGCCACCAGCAGAGATCTTATCTCACAGGACGAGCAGTACTTC; CDR3: CATSRDLISQDEQYF; J: TRBJ2-7; V: TRBV15; D: .; size: .
DNA: TGTGCCTGGAAGCCCCTAGCAAACCTTTACGAGCAGTACTTC; CDR3: CAWKPLANLYEQYF; J: TRBJ2-7; V: TRBV30; D: .; size: .
DNA: TGTGCCTGGAGGCCCCATCTAGCGGGAATATCCTACGAGCAGTACTTC; CDR3: CAWRPHLAGISYEQYF; J: TRBJ2-7; V: TRBV30; D: TRBD2; size: .
DNA: TGCGCCAGCAGCTTGGGCGCAGGGGTGAACACTGAAGCTTTCTTT; CDR3: CASSLGAGVNTEAFF; J: TRBJ1-1; V: TRBV5-1; D: .; size: .
DNA: TGTGCCAGCAGCGTTAGCGGAAACACAGATACGCAGTATTTT; CDR3: CASSVSGNTDTQYF; J: TRBJ2-3; V: TRBV7-9; D: .; size: once
DNA: TGTGCCAGCAGCGTAGGAGCGGGGGCAACCTACGAGCAGTACTTC; CDR3: CASSVGAGATYEQYF; J: TRBJ2-7; V: TRBV9; D: TRBD2; size: .
DNA: TGTGCCAGCAGCGGTACCGGGACAGGGGATGCGACCCAGTACTTC; CDR3: CASSGTGTGDATQYF; J: TRBJ2-5; V: TRBV13; D: TRBD1; size: .
DNA: TGTGCCAGCAGTATGCAGCCGGGGGGCAATGAGCAGTTCTTC; CDR3: CASSMQPGGNEQFF; J: TRBJ2-1; V: TRBV6-4; D: TRBD2; size: .
DNA: TGTGCCAGCAGTCAGGGACAGGGAATTGTTGAAAAACTGTTTTTT; CDR3: CASSQGQGIVEKLFF; J: TRBJ1-4; V: TRBV6-5; D: TRBD1; size: .
DNA: TGTGCCAGCAGTGGCCCGGGGGGGCCTGCGCAGTATTTT; CDR3: CASSGPGGPAQYF; J: TRBJ2-3; V: TRBV25-1; D: TRBD2; size: .
DNA: TGTGCCAGCAGCCAAGAGGTGCTAGCGGGCCGCTCCTACGAGCAGTACTTC; CDR3: CASSQEVLAGRSYEQYF; J: TRBJ2-7; V: TRBV4-2; D: TRBD2; size: .
DNA: TGTGCCAGCAGTTTGGCAGGGGCGGGAGCCTACGAGCAGTACTTC; CDR3: CASSLAGAGAYEQYF; J: TRBJ2-7; V: TRBV28; D: .; size: .
DNA: TGCAGCGTCCAACTAACCCTGGACAGATTCTATGGCTACACCTTC; CDR3: CSVQLTLDRFYGYTF; J: TRBJ1-2; V: TRBV29-1; D: .; size: .
DNA: TGTGCCAGCAGTTTAGGGGTAGCTAGCGGGAGTTGGGAGCAGTACTTC; CDR3: CASSLGVASGSWEQYF; J: TRBJ2-7; V: TRBV27; D: TRBD2; size: .
DNA: TGTGCCTGGAGGGAACAGGGGCGGAACTATGGCTACACCTTC; CDR3: CAWREQGRNYGYTF; J: TRBJ1-2; V: TRBV30; D: TRBD1; size: .
DNA: TGCGCCAGCAGCTTTCTAGCGGGAGGGAACACCGGGGAGCTGTTTTTT; CDR3: CASSFLAGGNTGELFF; J: TRBJ2-2; V: TRBV5-1; D: TRBD2; size: .
DNA: TGTGCCAGCAGCTCCTCTCGACAGTCCTACGAGCAGTACTTC; CDR3: CASSSSRQSYEQYF; J: TRBJ2-7; V: TRBV7-9; D: .; size: .
DNA: TGTGCCAGCAGGGGACAGGGTTATGAAAAACTGTTTTTT; CDR3: CASRGQGYEKLFF; J: TRBJ1-4; V: TRBV6-5; D: TRBD1; size: .
DNA: TGTGCCAGCAGCTTGGGGACTAGGAACACCGGGGAGCTGTTTTTT; CDR3: CASSLGTRNTGELFF; J: TRBJ2-2; V: TRBV5-4; D: TRBD2; size: .
DNA: TGTGCCAGCAGCTTAGGGTACGAGACTGGAAACACCATATATTTT; CDR3: CASSLGYETGNTIYF; J: TRBJ1-3; V: TRBV11-2; D: .; size: .
DNA: TGTGCCAGCAGCTCACAGGGGGGCCCTACCTATGGCTACACCTTC; CDR3: CASSSQGGPTYGYTF; J: TRBJ1-2; V: TRBV28; D: TRBD1; size: .
DNA: TGCGCCAGCACTCTAGCGGGTAAAGAGACCCAGTACTTC; CDR3: CASTLAGKETQYF; J: TRBJ2-5; V: TRBV5-1; D: TRBD2; size: .
DNA: TGTGCCAGCAGCTTCGGGGGTGGGCAAGAGACCCAGTACTTC; CDR3: CASSFGGGQETQYF; J: TRBJ2-5; V: TRBV7-9; D: .; size: .
DNA: TGTGCCAGCAGCCAAGATCTTAGGGGACTCAAGTACTATGGCTACACCTTC; CDR3: CASSQDLRGLKYYGYTF; J: TRBJ1-2; V: TRBV4-2; D: .; size: .
DNA: TGTGCCAGCAGTCCGAGGAGGGTCAACGTCCTGACTTTC; CDR3: CASSPRRVNVLTF; J: TRBJ2-6; V: TRBV6-5; D: .; size: .
DNA: TGTGCCAGCAGCTTCGACAGTTTTTCCTACGAGCAGTACTTC; CDR3: CASSFDSFSYEQYF; J: TRBJ2-7; V: TRBV11-2; D: .; size: .
DNA: TGCGCCAGCAGCGCAACAGGGGATCCCTCAGATACGCAGTATTTT; CDR3: CASSATGDPSDTQYF; J: TRBJ2-3; V: TRBV5-1; D: TRBD1; size: .
DNA: TGTGCCAGCAGTTTTGCTAGCGGATCCTACAATGAGCAGTTCTTC; CDR3: CASSFASGSYNEQFF; J: TRBJ2-1; V: TRBV27; D: TRBD2; size: .
DNA: TGTGCCAGCTGCCCGGACACACTCTCCTACGAGCAGTACTTC; CDR3: CASCPDTLSYEQYF; J: TRBJ2-7; V: TRBV2; D: .; size: once
DNA: TGCGCCAGCAGACTAGGACAGGGAACTGAAAAACTGTTTTTT; CDR3: CASRLGQGTEKLFF; J: TRBJ1-4; V: TRBV4-1; D: TRBD1; size: .